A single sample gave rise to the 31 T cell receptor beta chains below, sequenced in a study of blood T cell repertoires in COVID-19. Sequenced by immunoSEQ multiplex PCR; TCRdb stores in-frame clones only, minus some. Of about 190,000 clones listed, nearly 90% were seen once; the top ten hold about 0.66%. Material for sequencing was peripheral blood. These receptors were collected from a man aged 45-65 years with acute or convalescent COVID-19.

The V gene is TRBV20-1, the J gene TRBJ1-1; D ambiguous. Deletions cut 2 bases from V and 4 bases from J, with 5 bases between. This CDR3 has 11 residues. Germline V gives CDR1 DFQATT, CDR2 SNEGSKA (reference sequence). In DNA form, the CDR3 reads TGCAGTGCTAGAATTCTCACTGAAGCTTTCTTT. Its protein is CSARILTEAFF.

CDR3 in amino acids: CASKRDITSTDTQYF. CDR3 bases: TGCGCCAGCAAAAGGGACATAACTAGCACAGATACGCAGTATTTT. V gene TRBV4-3 combines with J gene TRBJ2-3; a possible D gene is TRBD1 (6 bases). The CDR3 contains 15 residues. Deletions cut 7 bases from V and 0 bases from J, with 14 bases between. The germline CDR1 and CDR2 sequences are LGHNA and YSLEER.

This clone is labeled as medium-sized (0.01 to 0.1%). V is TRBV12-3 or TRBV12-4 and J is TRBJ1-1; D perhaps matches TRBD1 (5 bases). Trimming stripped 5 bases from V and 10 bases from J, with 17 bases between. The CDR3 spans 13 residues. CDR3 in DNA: TGTGCCAGCAGTCTCGGACATTCGTTGTTAGCTTTCTTT. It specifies CASSLGHSLLAFF.

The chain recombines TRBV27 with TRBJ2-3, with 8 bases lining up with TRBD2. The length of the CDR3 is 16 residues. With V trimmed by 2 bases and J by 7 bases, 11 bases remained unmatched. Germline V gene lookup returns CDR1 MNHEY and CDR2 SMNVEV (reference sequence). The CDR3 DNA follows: TGTGCCAGCAGTTTAGTGTCTGGGACTAGAGGAAATACGCAGTATTTT. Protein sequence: CASSLVSGTRGNTQYF.

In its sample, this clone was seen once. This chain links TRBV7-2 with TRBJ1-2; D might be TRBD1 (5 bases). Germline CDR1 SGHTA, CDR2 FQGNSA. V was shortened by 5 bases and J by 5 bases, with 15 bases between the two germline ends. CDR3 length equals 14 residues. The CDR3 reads CASSRNAGLYGYTF. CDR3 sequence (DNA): TGTGCCAGCAGCAGAAATGCGGGGCTTTATGGCTACACCTTC.

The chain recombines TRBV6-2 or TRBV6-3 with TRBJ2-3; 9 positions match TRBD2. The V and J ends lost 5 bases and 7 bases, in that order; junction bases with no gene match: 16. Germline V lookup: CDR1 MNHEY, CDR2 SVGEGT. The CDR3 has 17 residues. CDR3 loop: CASSTPGERGALNTQYF. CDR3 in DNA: TGTGCCAGCAGTACCCCCGGGGAGCGGGGGGCACTGAATACGCAGTATTTT.

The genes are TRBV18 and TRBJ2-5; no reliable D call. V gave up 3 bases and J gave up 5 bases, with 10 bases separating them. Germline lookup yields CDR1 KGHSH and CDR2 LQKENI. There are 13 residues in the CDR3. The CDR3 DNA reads TGTGCCAGCTCACCGAACGTCGGGGAGACCCAGTACTTC. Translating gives CASSPNVGETQYF.

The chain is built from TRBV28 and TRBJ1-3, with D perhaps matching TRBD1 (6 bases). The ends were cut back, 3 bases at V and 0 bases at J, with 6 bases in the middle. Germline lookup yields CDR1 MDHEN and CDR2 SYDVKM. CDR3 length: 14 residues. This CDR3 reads CASSLTGSGNTIYF. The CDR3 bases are TGTGCCAGCAGTTTGACAGGCTCTGGAAACACCATATATTTT.

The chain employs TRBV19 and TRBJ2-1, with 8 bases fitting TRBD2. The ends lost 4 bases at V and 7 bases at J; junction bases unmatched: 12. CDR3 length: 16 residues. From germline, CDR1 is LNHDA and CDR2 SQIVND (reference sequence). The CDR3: CASSKGVTRGVNEQFF. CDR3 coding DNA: TGTGCCAGTAGTAAAGGGGTAACGCGGGGGGTGAATGAGCAGTTCTTC.

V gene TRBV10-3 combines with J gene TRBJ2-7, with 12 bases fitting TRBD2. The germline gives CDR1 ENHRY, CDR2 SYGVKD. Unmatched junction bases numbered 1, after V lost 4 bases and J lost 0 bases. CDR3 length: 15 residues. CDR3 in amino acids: CAISGTSGDSYEQYF. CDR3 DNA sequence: TGTGCCATCAGTGGGACTAGCGGGGACTCCTACGAGCAGTACTTC.

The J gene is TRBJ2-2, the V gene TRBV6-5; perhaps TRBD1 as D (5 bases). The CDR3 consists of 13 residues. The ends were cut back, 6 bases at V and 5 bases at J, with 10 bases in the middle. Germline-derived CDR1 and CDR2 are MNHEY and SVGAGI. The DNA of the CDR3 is TGTGCCAGCAGAAGCGCAGGGACCGGGGAGCTGTTTTTT. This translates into CASRSAGTGELFF.

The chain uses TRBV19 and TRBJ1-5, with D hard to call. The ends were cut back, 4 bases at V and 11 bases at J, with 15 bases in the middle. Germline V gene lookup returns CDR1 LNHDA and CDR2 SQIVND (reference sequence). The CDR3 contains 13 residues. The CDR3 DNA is TGTGCCAGTAGTAAAACCCGAGGAGGGACCCAGCATTTT. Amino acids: CASSKTRGGTQHF.

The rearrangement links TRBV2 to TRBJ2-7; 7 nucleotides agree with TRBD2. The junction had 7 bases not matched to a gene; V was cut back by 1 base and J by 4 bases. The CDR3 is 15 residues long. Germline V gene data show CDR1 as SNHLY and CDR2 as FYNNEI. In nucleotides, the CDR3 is TGTGCCAGCAGTGAAGTAGCTAGCGGAGGATACGAGCAGTACTTC. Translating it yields CASSEVASGGYEQYF. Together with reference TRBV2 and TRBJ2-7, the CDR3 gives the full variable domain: EPEVTQTPSHQVTQMGQEVILRCVPISNHLYFYWYRQILGQKVEFLVSFYNNEISEKSEIFDDQFSVERPDGSNFTLKIRSTKLEDSAMYFCASSEVASGGYEQYFGPGTRLTVT.

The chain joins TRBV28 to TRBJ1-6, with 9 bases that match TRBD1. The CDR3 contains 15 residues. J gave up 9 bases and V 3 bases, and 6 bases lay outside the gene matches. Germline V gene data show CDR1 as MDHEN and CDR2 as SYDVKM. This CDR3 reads CASSFILGQGSPLHF. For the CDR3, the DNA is TGTGCCAGCAGTTTTATTTTGGGACAGGGTTCACCCCTCCACTTT.

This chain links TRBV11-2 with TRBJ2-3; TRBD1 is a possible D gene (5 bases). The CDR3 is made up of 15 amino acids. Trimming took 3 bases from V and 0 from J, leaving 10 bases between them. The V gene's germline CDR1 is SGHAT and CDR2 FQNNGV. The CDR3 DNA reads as TGTGCCAGCAGCTTCAGGGCGGTGAGCACAGATACGCAGTATTTT. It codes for CASSFRAVSTDTQYF. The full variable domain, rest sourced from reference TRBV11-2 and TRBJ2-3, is EAGVAQSPRYKIIEKRQSVAFWCNPISGHATLYWYQQILGQGPKLLIQFQNNGVVDDSQLPKDRFSAERLKGVDSTLKIQPAKLEDSAVYLCASSFRAVSTDTQYFGPGTRLTVL.

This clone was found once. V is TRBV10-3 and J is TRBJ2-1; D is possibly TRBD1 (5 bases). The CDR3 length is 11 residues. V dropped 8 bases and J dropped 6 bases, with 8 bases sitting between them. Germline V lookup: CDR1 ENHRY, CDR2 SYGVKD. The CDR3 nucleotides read TGTGCCATCTCAGGGTCCAATGAGCAGTTCTTC. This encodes CAISGSNEQFF.

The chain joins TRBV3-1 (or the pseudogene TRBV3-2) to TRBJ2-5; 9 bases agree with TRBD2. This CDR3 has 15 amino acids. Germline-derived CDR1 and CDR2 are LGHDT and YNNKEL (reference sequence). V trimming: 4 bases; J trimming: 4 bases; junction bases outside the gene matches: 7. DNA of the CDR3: TGTGCCAGCAGCCCACCGGGACTAGCCTCAGAGACCCAGTACTTC. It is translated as CASSPPGLASETQYF.

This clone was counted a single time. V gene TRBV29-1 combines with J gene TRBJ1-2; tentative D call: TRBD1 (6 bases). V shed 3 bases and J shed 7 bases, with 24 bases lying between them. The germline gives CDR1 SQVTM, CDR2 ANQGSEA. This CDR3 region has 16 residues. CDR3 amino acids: CSVEREGGSSIGGYTF. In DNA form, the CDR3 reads TGCAGCGTTGAGCGAGAGGGGGGGTCTTCTATAGGTGGCTACACCTTC.

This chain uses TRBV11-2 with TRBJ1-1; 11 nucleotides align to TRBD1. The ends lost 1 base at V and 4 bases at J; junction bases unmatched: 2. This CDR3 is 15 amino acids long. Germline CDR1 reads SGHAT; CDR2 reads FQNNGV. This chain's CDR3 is CASSLAGTGGTEAFF. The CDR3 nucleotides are TGTGCCAGCAGCTTAGCCGGGACAGGGGGCACTGAAGCTTTCTTT.

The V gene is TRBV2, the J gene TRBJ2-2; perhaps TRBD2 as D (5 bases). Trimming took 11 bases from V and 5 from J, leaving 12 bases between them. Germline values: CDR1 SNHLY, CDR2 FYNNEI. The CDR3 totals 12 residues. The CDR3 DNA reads TGTGCCCAAAGGGAGAGGACCGGGGAGCTGTTTTTT. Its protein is CAQRERTGELFF. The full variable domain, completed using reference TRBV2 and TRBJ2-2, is EPEVTQTPSHQVTQMGQEVILRCVPISNHLYFYWYRQILGQKVEFLVSFYNNEISEKSEIFDDQFSVERPDGSNFTLKIRSTKLEDSAMYFCAQRERTGELFFGEGSRLTVL.

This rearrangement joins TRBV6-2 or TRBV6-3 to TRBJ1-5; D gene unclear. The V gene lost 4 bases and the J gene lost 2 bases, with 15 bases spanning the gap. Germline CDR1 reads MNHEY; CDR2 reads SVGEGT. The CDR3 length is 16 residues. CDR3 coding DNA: TGTGCCAGCAGTTCAACCCGGGCCGGGGGCAATCAGCCCCAGCATTTT. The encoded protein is CASSSTRAGGNQPQHF.

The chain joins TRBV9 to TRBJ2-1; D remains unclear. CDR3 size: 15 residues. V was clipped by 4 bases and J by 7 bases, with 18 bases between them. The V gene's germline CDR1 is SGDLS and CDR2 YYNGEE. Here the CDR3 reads CASSFREAQKNEQFF. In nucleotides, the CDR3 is TGTGCCAGCAGCTTCAGAGAGGCGCAGAAAAATGAGCAGTTCTTC.

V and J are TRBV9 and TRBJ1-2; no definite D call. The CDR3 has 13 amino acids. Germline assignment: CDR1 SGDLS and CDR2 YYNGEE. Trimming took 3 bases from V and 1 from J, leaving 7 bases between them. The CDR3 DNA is TGTGCCAGCAGCGACAGCAATAACTATGGCTACACCTTC. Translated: CASSDSNNYGYTF.

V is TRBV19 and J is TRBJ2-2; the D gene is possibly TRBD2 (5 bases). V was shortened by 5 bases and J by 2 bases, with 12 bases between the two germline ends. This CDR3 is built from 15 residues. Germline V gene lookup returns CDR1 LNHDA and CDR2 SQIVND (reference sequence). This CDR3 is CASSAPSTNTGELFF. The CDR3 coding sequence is TGTGCCAGTAGTGCCCCTAGCACCAACACCGGGGAGCTGTTTTTT.

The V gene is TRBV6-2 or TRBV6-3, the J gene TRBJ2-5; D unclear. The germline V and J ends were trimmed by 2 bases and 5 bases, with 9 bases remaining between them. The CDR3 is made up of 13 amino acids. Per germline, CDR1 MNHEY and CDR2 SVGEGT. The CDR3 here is CASSYHYSETQYF. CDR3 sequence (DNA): TGTGCCAGCAGTTACCACTACTCGGAGACCCAGTACTTC.

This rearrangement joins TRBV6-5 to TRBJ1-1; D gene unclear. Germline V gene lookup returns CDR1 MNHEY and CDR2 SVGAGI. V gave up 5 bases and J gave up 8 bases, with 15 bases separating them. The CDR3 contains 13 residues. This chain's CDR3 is CASSPTLGREAFF. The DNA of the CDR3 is TGTGCCAGCAGTCCAACTCTAGGAAGGGAAGCTTTCTTT.

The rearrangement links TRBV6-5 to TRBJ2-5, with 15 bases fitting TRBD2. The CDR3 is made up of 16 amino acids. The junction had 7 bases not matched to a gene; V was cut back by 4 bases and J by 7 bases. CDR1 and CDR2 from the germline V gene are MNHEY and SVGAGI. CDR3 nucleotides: TGTGCCAGCAGTTTCGGACTAGCGGGAGGGTTAGTGACCCAGTACTTC. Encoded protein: CASSFGLAGGLVTQYF.

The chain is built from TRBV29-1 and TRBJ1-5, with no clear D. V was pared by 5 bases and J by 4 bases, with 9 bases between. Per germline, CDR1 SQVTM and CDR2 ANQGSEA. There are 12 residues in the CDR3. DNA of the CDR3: TGCAGCGTTCTAGCGGAGAATCAGCCCCAGCATTTT. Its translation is CSVLAENQPQHF.

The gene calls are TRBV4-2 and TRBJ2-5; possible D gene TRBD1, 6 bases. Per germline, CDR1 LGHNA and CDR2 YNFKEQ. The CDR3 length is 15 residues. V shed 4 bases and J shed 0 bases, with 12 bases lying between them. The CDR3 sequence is CASSLSGVDQETQYF. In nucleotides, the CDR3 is TGTGCCAGCAGCCTTTCAGGGGTGGACCAAGAGACCCAGTACTTC.

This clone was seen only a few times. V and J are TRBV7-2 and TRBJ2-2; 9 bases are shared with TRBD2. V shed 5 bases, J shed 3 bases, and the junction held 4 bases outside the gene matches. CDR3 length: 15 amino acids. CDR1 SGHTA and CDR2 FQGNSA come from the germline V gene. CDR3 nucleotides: TGTGCCAGCAGCACCCGACTAGCGGACACCGGGGAGCTGTTTTTT. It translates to CASSTRLADTGELFF. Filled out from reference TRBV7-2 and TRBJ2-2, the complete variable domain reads GAGVSQSPSNKVTEKGKDVELRCDPISGHTALYWYRQSLGQGLEFLIYFQGNSAPDKSGLPSDRFSAERTGGSVSTLTIQRTQQEDSAVYLCASSTRLADTGELFFGEGSRLTVL.

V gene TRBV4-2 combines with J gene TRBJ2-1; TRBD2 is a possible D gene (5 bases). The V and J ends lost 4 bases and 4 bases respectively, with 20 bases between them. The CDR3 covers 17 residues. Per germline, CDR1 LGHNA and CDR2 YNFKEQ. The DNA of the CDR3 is TGTGCCAGCAGCCCACGGGCCTCCTCTCCGGGGTACAATGAGCAGTTCTTC. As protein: CASSPRASSPGYNEQFF.